The TCR beta chain under discussion was sequenced for a study of blood T cell repertoires in COVID-19. Study-wide background: The samples span acute and convalescent COVID-19 from the United States, Italy and Spain. The analysed material was cDNA or gDNA that came from T cells, B-cell-depleted T cells, or PBMCs.

The CDR3 totals 19 residues. CDR1 is SGHRS and CDR2 is YFSETQ in the germline V gene. Trimming took 4 bases from V and 2 from J; bases not matched to a gene: 14. In the study's own analysis: Amplifying reference gene primers gave estimates of nucleated cell counts. Clones were sequenced by immunoSEQ multiplex PCR, and TCRdb holds only the in-frame ones, with some missing. For V, J and clone size, that table is used; D and trimming come from the DNA. The data hold nearly 90,000 clones, with around 88% observed a single time. The chain carries TRBV5-1 and TRBJ2-1, with TRBD2 matching 11 bases. The sequenced sample consisted of peripheral blood. The clonotype originates from a man aged 55 to 70 with acute or convalescent COVID-19. For the CDR3, the DNA is TGCGCCAGCAGCATTACGACTAGCGGGGTAAACCCAACCTACAATGAGCAGTTCTTC. Translating gives CASSITTSGVNPTYNEQFF.